These 27 T cell receptor beta chains came from one sample sequenced in a study of blood T cell repertoires in COVID-19. TCRdb keeps only in-frame clones here, not all; method: immunoSEQ multiplex PCR. In the table there are roughly 670,000 clones, more than 80% of which are singletons. Sequenced sample: peripheral blood. Source of these receptors: a woman aged 18 to 35 with acute or convalescent COVID-19.

This chain uses TRBV27 with TRBJ2-7, with a tentative D call TRBD1 (6 bases). CDR1 and CDR2 (germline): MNHEY, SMNVEV (reference sequence). Trimming left V 3 bases short and J 1 base short, with 7 bases between. The length of the CDR3 is 13 residues. The CDR3 protein is CASSFRGSYEQYF. CDR3 bases: TGTGCCAGCAGTTTCAGGGGATCCTACGAGCAGTACTTC.

A word on this clone: At one of its ends the junction is not consistent with the germline gene, which may arise from a read error. The J gene is TRBJ2-3, the V gene TRBV4-2; 8 bases map to TRBD2. This CDR3 is 17 amino acids long. Germline assignment: CDR1 LGHNA and CDR2 YNFKEQ. CDR3 residues: CAGSQDPSGGGTDTQYF. CDR3 in DNA: TGTGCCGGCAGCCAAGATCCCAGCGGGGGTGGGACAGATACGCAGTATTTT.

The V call is TRBV6-4, the J call TRBJ1-1; D gene unclear. Trimming cost V 3 bases and J 2 bases, with 13 bases left between them. Germline assignment: CDR1 MRHNA and CDR2 SNTAGT. This CDR3 is built from 15 residues. Written as DNA, the CDR3 is TGTGCCAGCAGTGAGGGGAGGGATGTAAACACTGAAGCTTTCTTT. This encodes CASSEGRDVNTEAFF.

The rearrangement uses TRBV5-1 and TRBJ2-6; D gene uncertain. This CDR3 comprises 14 residues. CDR1 is SGHRS and CDR2 is YFSETQ in the germline V gene. Trimming pared 2 bases from V and 0 bases from J, leaving 3 bases between. Here the CDR3 reads CASSFRSGANVLTF. CDR3 in DNA: TGCGCCAGCAGCTTCCGCTCTGGGGCCAACGTCCTGACTTTC.

This chain links TRBV9 with TRBJ1-2; 8 positions match TRBD1. Germline-derived CDR1 and CDR2 are SGDLS and YYNGEE. CDR3 length: 14 amino acids. Germline trimming cut 4 bases from V and 3 bases from J; bases unmatched to any gene: 5. This chain's CDR3 is CASSTVDRDYGYTF. The CDR3 DNA is TGTGCCAGCAGCACCGTGGACAGGGACTATGGCTACACCTTC.

This chain links TRBV12-5 with TRBJ1-5; D not resolved. Germline assignment: CDR1 LGHNT and CDR2 FRNRAP. CDR3 length: 20 residues. Trimming shortened V by 2 bases and J by 2 bases, and 25 bases separated the two germline ends. The CDR3 sequence is CASGLTPLDGRETGNQPQHF. In DNA, the CDR3 is TGTGCTAGTGGTTTGACCCCCCTGGACGGGAGGGAGACCGGCAATCAGCCCCAGCATTTT.

This chain joins TRBV7-2 and TRBJ1-1; weak D call: TRBD1 (5 bases). Germline loops: CDR1 SGHTA, CDR2 FQGNSA. CDR3 length equals 14 residues. Trimming cost V 6 bases and J 1 base, with 12 bases left between them. The CDR3 bases are TGTGCCAGCAGACTCGGGGGGACGAACACTGAAGCTTTCTTT. Translating it yields CASRLGGTNTEAFF.

The chain uses TRBV7-8 and TRBJ1-5, with D perhaps TRBD1 (6 bases). This CDR3 is 14 amino acids long. Germline-derived CDR1 and CDR2 are SGHVS and FQNEAQ. V was clipped by 3 bases and J by 2 bases, with 8 bases between them. For the CDR3, the DNA is TGTGCCAGCAGCTTCAGGGGCCGCAATCAGCCCCAGCATTTT. It translates to CASSFRGRNQPQHF. Full variable domain (outside the CDR3, taken from reference TRBV7-8 and TRBJ1-5): GAGVSQSPRYKVAKRGQDVALRCDPISGHVSLFWYQQALGQGPEFLTYFQNEAQLDKSGLPSDRFFAERPEGSVSTLKIQRTQQEDSAVYLCASSFRGRNQPQHFGDGTRLSIL.

The chain has TRBV27 and TRBJ1-2; possible D gene TRBD1, 5 bases. Germline-derived CDR1 and CDR2 are MNHEY and SMNVEV (reference sequence). V lost 6 bases to trimming and J lost 0 bases, with 14 bases between them. The CDR3 runs to 15 residues. The chain's CDR3 is CASRVGGSANYGYTF. The DNA of the CDR3 is TGTGCCAGCAGGGTTGGGGGGTCAGCTAACTATGGCTACACCTTC.

This chain uses TRBV11-2 with TRBJ2-7, with 8 bases lining up with TRBD1. V was clipped by 6 bases and J by 2 bases; unmatched bases: 12. CDR3 length: 16 amino acids. The germline gives CDR1 SGHAT, CDR2 FQNNGV. DNA for the CDR3: TGTGCCAGCAGGGACATTCGACAGGGGCCTCCCTACGAGCAGTACTTC. Its translation: CASRDIRQGPPYEQYF. The full variable domain, rest sourced from reference TRBV11-2 and TRBJ2-7, is EAGVAQSPRYKIIEKRQSVAFWCNPISGHATLYWYQQILGQGPKLLIQFQNNGVVDDSQLPKDRFSAERLKGVDSTLKIQPAKLEDSAVYLCASRDIRQGPPYEQYFGPGTRLTVT.

The chain links TRBV5-1 to TRBJ1-6, with 7 bases fitting TRBD1. The CDR3 is 16 amino acids. With 0 bases clipped from V and 13 bases from J, the junction kept 13 bases outside the gene matches. Germline V gives CDR1 SGHRS, CDR2 YFSETQ. CDR3 DNA: TGCGCCAGCAGCTTGGGTCCTGACAGGGTGGGTCGGCCCCTCCACTTT. It translates to CASSLGPDRVGRPLHF.

Note on this clone: Other DNA sequences within the sample encode an identical CDR3. V gene TRBV12-3 or TRBV12-4 combines with J gene TRBJ1-2; 7 bases fit TRBD1. CDR3 size: 12 residues. The J segment lost 8 bases and the V segment lost 4 bases, leaving 4 bases of the junction unmatched. CDR3 loop: CASSSGGGGYTF. In DNA, the CDR3 is TGTGCCAGCAGTTCAGGGGGAGGAGGCTACACCTTC.

This clone was recorded once. The gene calls are TRBV6-5 and TRBJ1-2; no clear D gene. Germline lookup yields CDR1 MNHEY and CDR2 SVGAGI. The CDR3 runs 16 residues. Trimming left V 0 bases short and J 3 bases short, with 14 bases between. CDR3 DNA: TGTGCCAGCAGTTACTCGGTTCAGGTCTCGGACTATGGCTACACCTTC. It is translated as CASSYSVQVSDYGYTF.

The rearrangement joins TRBV3-1 (or the pseudogene TRBV3-2) to TRBJ1-4; 9 bases are a match to TRBD1. The CDR3 consists of 16 residues. The V gene's germline CDR1 is LGHDT and CDR2 YNNKEL (reference sequence). V was pared by 3 bases and J by 0 bases, with 2 bases of the junction left unmatched. The CDR3 spells CASSQGQGSTNEKLFF. The CDR3 nucleotides read TGTGCCAGCAGCCAGGGACAGGGTTCAACTAATGAAAAACTGTTTTTT.

The rearrangement uses TRBV24-1 and TRBJ2-3; the D gene is possibly TRBD2 (5 bases). Trimming shortened V by 3 bases and J by 2 bases, and 11 bases separated the two germline ends. The germline V gene has CDR1 KGHDR and CDR2 SFDVKD. The CDR3 contains 15 residues. The CDR3 loop reads CATSDPRTVTDTQYF. The DNA of the CDR3 is TGTGCCACCAGTGATCCCCGGACTGTCACAGATACGCAGTATTTT.

The J gene is TRBJ2-7, the V gene TRBV12-5; 11 bases map to TRBD1. J lost 0 bases, V lost 6 bases, and 10 bases had no gene match. The CDR3 runs 17 residues. CDR1 and CDR2 (germline): LGHNT, FRNRAP. The CDR3 DNA reads as TGTGCTAGTGGGAGTGGGACAGGGGGTTGGAGCTCCTACGAGCAGTACTTC. Amino acid sequence: CASGSGTGGWSSYEQYF.

V and J are TRBV28 and TRBJ2-7; D perhaps matches TRBD2 (6 bases). The V end was cut by 4 bases, the J end by 7 bases, with 14 bases between. The germline V gene encodes CDR1 MDHEN and CDR2 SYDVKM. This CDR3 comprises 13 residues. The CDR3 DNA follows: TGTGCCAGCAGTTCCGTCACGGGGGAGGAGCAGTACTTC. It encodes CASSSVTGEEQYF.

This clone was recorded once. The J gene is TRBJ2-1, the V gene TRBV25-1; D might be TRBD1 (6 bases). From germline, CDR1 is MGHDK and CDR2 SYGVNS. This CDR3 is 18 amino acids long. The ends were cut back, 0 bases at V and 4 bases at J, with 19 bases in the middle. The CDR3 loop is CASSEYPLMRDKYNEQFF. As DNA, the CDR3 is TGTGCCAGCAGTGAATACCCACTTATGAGGGACAAATACAATGAGCAGTTCTTC.

V usage is TRBV25-1 and J usage is TRBJ2-2; TRBD2 matches at 8 bases. J gave up 4 bases and V 0 bases, and 10 bases lay outside the gene matches. The germline V gene has CDR1 MGHDK and CDR2 SYGVNS. The length of the CDR3 is 18 residues. DNA for the CDR3: TGTGCCAGCAGTGAATATGTTACGGGGGGGGATGGCACCGGGGAGCTGTTTTTT. Translating it yields CASSEYVTGGDGTGELFF.

V and J are TRBV6-2 or TRBV6-3 and TRBJ2-7; 10 bases map to TRBD1. J lost 3 bases, V lost 5 bases, and 13 bases had no gene match. Germline CDR1 reads MNHEY; CDR2 reads SVGEGT. The CDR3 length is 17 residues. CDR3 in DNA: TGTGCCAGCAGTACCCGGCCGGGGACAGGGGTCTTCTACGAGCAGTACTTC. Protein sequence: CASSTRPGTGVFYEQYF.

V is TRBV29-1 and J is TRBJ1-1; TRBD1 might be the D (6 bases). From germline, CDR1 is SQVTM and CDR2 ANQGSEA. This CDR3 has 13 residues. Trimming took off 7 bases at V and 4 bases at J, with 16 bases between the two ends. The CDR3 DNA sequence: TGCAGCGCTAATACAGGGTCTGGCACTGAAGCTTTCTTT. It codes for CSANTGSGTEAFF.

In its sample, this clone was seen a few times. The CDR3 reads CASSSQGPNTEAFF. CDR3 DNA: TGTGCCAGCAGCTCACAGGGACCGAACACTGAAGCTTTCTTT. J is TRBJ1-1 and V is TRBV7-3; a possible D gene is TRBD1 (6 bases). CDR3 length equals 14 residues. Germline CDR1 and CDR2: SGHTA and FQGTGA. V was clipped by 4 bases and J by 1 base, with 10 bases between them.

Written as DNA, the CDR3 is TGTGCCAGCAGTTACTCCTCTGGGGGCCCCTACAATGAGCAGTTCTTC. Amino acid sequence: CASSYSSGGPYNEQFF. The gene calls are TRBV6-5 and TRBJ2-1; a weak D match, TRBD1 (6 bases). The germline gives CDR1 MNHEY, CDR2 SVGAGI. CDR3 length equals 16 residues. Trimming left V 0 bases short and J 2 bases short, with 11 bases between.

The chain joins TRBV6-5 to TRBJ1-2, with D possibly being TRBD1 (6 bases). V gave up 6 bases and J gave up 5 bases, with 16 bases separating them. The CDR3 extends over 14 amino acids. CDR1 is MNHEY, CDR2 SVGAGI, per germline. CDR3 DNA: TGTGCCAGCAGCAAACAGGGTCGAGGGTATGGCTACACCTTC. Translation: CASSKQGRGYGYTF.

This clone has only a few counts. V gene TRBV9 combines with J gene TRBJ1-2; no clear D. V dropped 0 bases and J dropped 4 bases, with 10 bases sitting between them. CDR3 size: 14 residues. Germline loops: CDR1 SGDLS, CDR2 YYNGEE. In DNA, the CDR3 is TGTGCCAGCAGCGTAGTTCCGGGAAGCTATGGCTACACCTTC. It codes for CASSVVPGSYGYTF.

This clone has a single count. This CDR3 is also generated by other DNA sequences in the sample. The chain links TRBV5-4 to TRBJ1-1; a weak D match, TRBD1 (5 bases). CDR1 SGHNT and CDR2 YYREEE come from the germline V gene (reference sequence). V lost 2 bases and J lost 1, with 6 bases in between. The CDR3 extends over 13 amino acids. The CDR3 region is CASSLDRNTEAFF. CDR3 in DNA: TGTGCCAGCAGCTTAGACAGGAACACTGAAGCTTTCTTT. The variable domain in full, with the rest retrieved from reference TRBV5-4 and TRBJ1-1, is ETGVTQSPTHLIKTRGQQVTLRCSSQSGHNTVSWYQQALGQGPQFIFQYYREEENGRGNFPPRFSGLQFPNYSSELNVNALELDDSALYLCASSLDRNTEAFFGQGTRLTVV.

The rearrangement joins TRBV6-4 to TRBJ2-2; 7 nucleotides match TRBD1. CDR1 and CDR2 (germline): MRHNA, SNTAGT. The V segment lost 0 bases and the J segment 4 bases; nucleotides outside the gene matches: 8. This CDR3 contains 17 residues. CDR3: CASSDSGEGGSTGELFF. The CDR3 DNA reads as TGTGCCAGCAGTGACTCTGGCGAAGGGGGCAGCACCGGGGAGCTGTTTTTT.